The present TCR beta chain was sequenced within a study of T cells in Graves' hyperthyroidism and ophthalmopathy. The CDR3 has 16 amino acids. V dropped 5 bases and J dropped 4; count of bases not matched to a gene: 12. CDR1 SGHVS and CDR2 FQNEAQ come from the germline V gene. Ten or more counts support this clonotype. What was amplified from RNA transcripts were TCR beta CDR3 regions. Initially, a first-round RT-PCR of the TCR CDR3 employed the HTBI primer set. TCRdb re-derived calls from the multiplex PCR reads in MiXCR, one entry per CDR3 protein. The table lists 600,000 or so distinct CDR3 sequences, 11% to 15% of them singletons.

This receptor was obtained from a woman aged 18-35 years with Graves' ophthalmopathy. Sequencing was performed on blood. This chain connects TRBV7-8 to TRBJ1-2, with TRBD1 matching 8 bases. The CDR3 sequence: CASSPYRGECCYGYTF. CDR3 nucleotide sequence: TGTGCCAGCAGCCCCTACAGGGGGGAGTGTTGCTATGGCTACACCTTC. Complete variable domain (other parts from reference TRBV7-8 and TRBJ1-2): GAGVSQSPRYKVAKRGQDVALRCDPISGHVSLFWYQQALGQGPEFLTYFQNEAQLDKSGLPSDRFFAERPEGSVSTLKIQRTQQEDSAVYLCASSPYRGECCYGYTFGSGTRLTVV.